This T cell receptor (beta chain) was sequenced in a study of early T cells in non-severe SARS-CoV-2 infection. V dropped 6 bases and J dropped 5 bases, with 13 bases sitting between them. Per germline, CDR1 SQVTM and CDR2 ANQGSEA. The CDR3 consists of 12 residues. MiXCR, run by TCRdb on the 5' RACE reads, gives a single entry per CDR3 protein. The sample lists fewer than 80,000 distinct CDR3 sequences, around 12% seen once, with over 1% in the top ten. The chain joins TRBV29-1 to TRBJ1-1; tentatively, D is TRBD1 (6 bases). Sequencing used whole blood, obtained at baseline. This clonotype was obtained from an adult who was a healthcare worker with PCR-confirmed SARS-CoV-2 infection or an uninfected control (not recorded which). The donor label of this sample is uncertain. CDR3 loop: CSVQGLWTEAFF. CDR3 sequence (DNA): TGCAGCGTGCAGGGGTTGTGGACTGAAGCTTTCTTT.